Shown below are 27 T cell receptor beta chains from a single sample sequenced in a study of cytomegalovirus exposure and HLA in healthy donors. Repertoires were generated with immunoSEQ multiplex PCR, while TCRdb's copy carries only in-frame clones and drops some. Here the sample spans about 130,000 clones, just under 90% being singletons. The sample was PBMCs. The receptor source for this set is a man younger than 40 in good health and CMV-seronegative.

The rearrangement links TRBV25-1 to TRBJ1-5; possibly TRBD1 for D (5 bases). V dropped 4 bases and J dropped 4 bases, with 8 bases sitting between them. The CDR3 loop spans 13 amino acids. Per germline, CDR1 MGHDK and CDR2 SYGVNS. The CDR3 sequence: CASSGQGNQPQHF. DNA of the CDR3: TGTGCCAGCAGTGGGCAGGGAAATCAGCCCCAGCATTTT.

This chain links TRBV6-1 with TRBJ2-3; TRBD2 matches 8 bases. Looked up from germline, CDR1 is MNHNS and CDR2 is SASEGT. The CDR3 is 15 amino acids. The trim removed 8 bases at V and 3 bases at J, leaving 10 bases unmatched. CDR3 sequence (DNA): TGTGCCAGCCCGAACGGGAGGGTAGGGACAGATACGCAGTATTTT. Translation gives CASPNGRVGTDTQYF.

This sequence joins TRBV5-1 and TRBJ1-4, with 7 bases lining up with TRBD1. This CDR3 comprises 15 residues. Germline lookup yields CDR1 SGHRS and CDR2 YFSETQ. With 5 bases clipped from V and 5 bases from J, the junction kept 9 bases outside the gene matches. CDR3 loop: CASSSIGTENEKLFF. The CDR3 nucleotides are TGCGCCAGCAGTTCCATCGGGACAGAAAATGAAAAACTGTTTTTT.

This sequence joins TRBV12-5 and TRBJ1-1, with D possibly matching TRBD1 (6 bases). The CDR3 totals 18 residues. Trimming left V 1 base short and J 1 base short, with 19 bases between. The germline CDR1 and CDR2 sequences are LGHNT and FRNRAP. CDR3 protein: CASGLDLLQGLENTEAFF. As DNA, the CDR3 is TGTGCTAGTGGTTTGGACCTCCTTCAGGGGCTGGAGAACACTGAAGCTTTCTTT.

Comments on this clone: An end of the junction differs from the germline gene, which may be a read error. This CDR3 is also generated by other DNA sequences in the sample. The rearrangement links TRBV4-1 to TRBJ1-1, with D hard to call. Germline values: CDR1 MGHRA, CDR2 YSYEKL. This CDR3 spans 13 amino acids. CDR3 loop: CASSQGRGTEAFF. The CDR3 region has the DNA TGCGCCAGCAGTCAAGGAAGAGGAACTGAAGCTTTCTTT.

The J gene is TRBJ1-4, the V gene TRBV19, with D maybe TRBD1 (6 bases). CDR1 LNHDA and CDR2 SQIVND come from the germline V gene (reference sequence). V dropped 5 bases and J dropped 8 bases, with 15 bases sitting between them. The CDR3 is 14 amino acids. This chain's CDR3 is CASSPGTLEEKLFF. The CDR3 DNA is TGTGCCAGTAGTCCCGGGACACTTGAGGAAAAACTGTTTTTT. Full variable domain (outside the CDR3, taken from reference TRBV19 and TRBJ1-4): DGGITQSPKYLFRKEGQNVTLSCEQNLNHDAMYWYRQDPGQGLRLIYYSQIVNDFQKGDIAEGYSVSREKKESFPLTVTSAQKNPTAFYLCASSPGTLEEKLFFGSGTQLSVL.

This clone was counted once. This chain joins TRBV9 and TRBJ1-1, with 7 bases aligning to TRBD1. Germline lookup yields CDR1 SGDLS and CDR2 YYNGEE. The CDR3 loop spans 17 amino acids. J lost 4 bases, V lost 1 base, and 13 bases had no gene match. CDR3 nucleotide sequence: TGTGCCAGCAGCGTACCCACCACACAGGGGATAGGCACTGAAGCTTTCTTT. This sequence encodes CASSVPTTQGIGTEAFF.

J is TRBJ2-3 and V is TRBV2; TRBD1 aligns across 7 bases. The V gene end was trimmed by 10 bases and the J gene end by 3 bases; junction bases not matched to a gene: 7. Germline V gene data show CDR1 as SNHLY and CDR2 as FYNNEI. The CDR3 runs to 13 residues. In DNA form, the CDR3 reads TGTGCCATCAGGGACAGAGAAACAGATACGCAGTATTTT. Its protein is CAIRDRETDTQYF.

V is TRBV28 and J is TRBJ1-3; D is unclear. The CDR3 runs 14 residues. Germline V gene data show CDR1 as MDHEN and CDR2 as SYDVKM. Trimming shortened V by 4 bases and J by 1 base, and 8 bases separated the two germline ends. The DNA for the CDR3 is TGTGCCAGCAGTTCCACAGTATCTGGAAACACCATATATTTT. Translating gives CASSSTVSGNTIYF.

The chain has TRBV7-9 and TRBJ2-7, with 9 nucleotides matching TRBD1. Germline CDR1 and CDR2: SEHNR and FQNEAQ (reference sequence). V lost 0 bases and J lost 5; bases outside the gene matches: 17. CDR3 length: 19 residues. For the CDR3, the DNA is TGTGCCAGCAGCTTAGCGATCCACCAAGGCCGGACAGGGGTAGACGAGCAGTACTTC. It encodes CASSLAIHQGRTGVDEQYF.

V is TRBV6-6 and J is TRBJ1-3; possibly TRBD1 for D (5 bases). Germline CDR1 is MNHNY and CDR2 is SVGAGI (reference sequence). Trimming stripped 0 bases from V and 4 bases from J, with 13 bases between. CDR3 length equals 16 residues. CDR3 region: CASSYSIRGIGNTIYF. The DNA for the CDR3 is TGTGCCAGCAGTTACTCGATAAGGGGCATAGGAAACACCATATATTTT.

This chain uses TRBV4-1 with TRBJ1-3; the D gene is possibly TRBD1 (5 bases). Trimming removed 4 bases from V and 5 bases from J, with 15 bases in between. CDR1 is MGHRA, CDR2 YSYEKL, per germline. This CDR3 is built from 15 residues. The CDR3 spells CASSPPSQGRNTIYF. In nucleotides, the CDR3 is TGCGCCAGCAGCCCCCCCAGCCAGGGCCGAAACACCATATATTTT.

The CDR3 bases are TGCAGTGGTAGGGAGTACGAGCAGTACTTC. It translates to CSGREYEQYF. The chain uses TRBV20-1 and TRBJ2-7, with D possibly being TRBD2 (5 bases). Trimming stripped 7 bases from V and 4 bases from J, with 8 bases between. The CDR3 is 10 residues long. Germline CDR1 DFQATT, CDR2 SNEGSKA (reference sequence).

The chain uses TRBV18 and TRBJ1-5; 9 nucleotides match TRBD1. V shed 6 bases and J 3 bases; nucleotides not matched to a gene: 3. CDR3 length: 14 amino acids. Germline CDR1 is KGHSH and CDR2 is LQKENI. The CDR3 spells CASSRDRANQPQHF. Here the CDR3 DNA reads TGTGCCAGCTCCCGGGACAGGGCCAATCAGCCCCAGCATTTT.

The chain recombines TRBV29-1 with TRBJ1-3; 10 bases are a match to TRBD1. The V and J ends lost 6 bases and 2 bases, in that order; junction bases with no gene match: 10. CDR1 is SQVTM, CDR2 ANQGSEA, per germline. The CDR3 loop spans 16 amino acids. The CDR3 here is CSVGGTGELPGNTIYF. The CDR3 DNA sequence: TGCAGCGTCGGGGGGACAGGGGAGCTCCCTGGAAACACCATATATTTT.

This chain links TRBV7-8 with TRBJ1-1, with 9 bases identical to TRBD1. There are 17 residues in the CDR3. Germline values: CDR1 SGHVS, CDR2 FQNEAQ. After removal of 1 base from V and 0 bases from J, the junction contained 6 bases not matched to a gene. The chain's CDR3 is CASSLGTGTGLNTEAFF. The CDR3 DNA is TGTGCCAGCAGCTTAGGCACCGGGACAGGGTTGAACACTGAAGCTTTCTTT.

The chain couples TRBV28 to TRBJ1-5; D may be TRBD1 (6 bases). The V gene lost 9 bases and the J gene lost 6 bases, with 18 bases spanning the gap. Per the germline V gene, CDR1 is MDHEN and CDR2 is SYDVKM. The CDR3 covers 14 residues. The CDR3 DNA reads TGTGCCAGTGGGGCGGGGGGCTCAGGTCAGCCCCAGCATTTT. Amino acids: CASGAGGSGQPQHF. The full variable domain, in which reference TRBV28 and TRBJ1-5 provide the parts outside the CDR3, is DVKVTQSSRYLVKRTGEKVFLECVQDMDHENMFWYRQDPGLGLRLIYFSYDVKMKEKGDIPEGYSVSREKKERFSLILESASTNQTSMYLCASGAGGSGQPQHFGDGTRLSIL.

This chain joins TRBV6-5 and TRBJ1-5, with 7 bases aligning to TRBD1. The CDR3 length is 15 residues. The V and J ends lost 7 bases and 2 bases, in that order; junction bases with no gene match: 8. Per germline, CDR1 MNHEY and CDR2 SVGAGI. CDR3 coding DNA: TGTGCCAGCAAACCCCCAGGGGGTGGCAATCAGCCCCAGCATTTT. Residues: CASKPPGGGNQPQHF.

V usage is TRBV5-8 and J usage is TRBJ2-7, with 7 bases identical to TRBD1. V lost 4 bases and J lost 5; bases outside the gene matches: 6. Germline loops: CDR1 SGHTS, CDR2 YDEGEE. CDR3 length: 13 residues. The CDR3 loop reads CASSIWDSNEQYF. For the CDR3, the DNA is TGTGCCAGCAGCATCTGGGACAGCAACGAGCAGTACTTC. Drawing the rest from reference TRBV5-8 and TRBJ2-7, the complete variable domain is EAGVTQSPTHLIKTRGQQATLRCSPISGHTSVYWYQQALGLGLQFLLWYDEGEERNRGNFPPRFSGRQFPNYSSELNVNALELEDSALYLCASSIWDSNEQYFGPGTRLTVT.

The chain uses TRBV6-6 and TRBJ1-3; 8 nucleotides match TRBD1. This CDR3 contains 14 residues. From germline, CDR1 is MNHNY and CDR2 SVGAGI (reference sequence). V shed 10 bases and J 2 bases; nucleotides not matched to a gene: 7. CDR3 residues: CATGTGPPGNTIYF. In nucleotides, the CDR3 is TGTGCCACGGGGACAGGCCCTCCTGGAAACACCATATATTTT.

This chain links TRBV28 with TRBJ1-4; no reliable D call. Germline-derived CDR1 and CDR2 are MDHEN and SYDVKM. The V gene lost 6 bases and the J gene lost 0 bases, with 11 bases spanning the gap. This CDR3 is 15 amino acids long. The CDR3 here is CASRGDGPTNEKLFF. In DNA form, the CDR3 reads TGTGCCAGCAGGGGAGACGGTCCAACTAATGAAAAACTGTTTTTT.

The rearrangement joins TRBV9 to TRBJ2-7, with 8 positions matching TRBD1. The junction had 4 bases not matched to a gene; V was cut back by 0 bases and J by 5 bases. Germline CDR1 reads SGDLS; CDR2 reads YYNGEE. The CDR3 is made up of 14 amino acids. CDR3 nucleotide sequence: TGTGCCAGCAGCGTAGGGACAGGGAGCCACGAGCAGTACTTC. Translated, it gives CASSVGTGSHEQYF.

This clone was found once. The chain links TRBV2 to TRBJ2-7; TRBD2 agrees at 7 bases. The CDR3 spans 12 residues. V was clipped by 8 bases and J by 5 bases; unmatched bases: 6. CDR1 and CDR2 (germline): SNHLY, FYNNEI. The chain's CDR3 is CASGRGFHEQYF. CDR3 in DNA: TGTGCCAGCGGGCGGGGGTTCCACGAGCAGTACTTC.

The genes are TRBV5-1 and TRBJ1-5; TRBD1 matches at 7 bases. The V gene end was trimmed by 0 bases and the J gene end by 0 bases; junction bases not matched to a gene: 0. The CDR3 has 15 residues. Germline values: CDR1 SGHRS, CDR2 YFSETQ. The CDR3 reads CASSLGTGSNQPQHF. The CDR3 DNA reads as TGCGCCAGCAGCTTGGGGACAGGTAGCAATCAGCCCCAGCATTTT.

This rearrangement joins TRBV9 to TRBJ2-3; 12 nucleotides agree with TRBD2. Trimming removed 3 bases from V and 4 bases from J; junction bases left unmatched: 3. The CDR3 has 15 amino acids. Germline loops: CDR1 SGDLS, CDR2 YYNGEE. CDR3 sequence: CASSASGGGPDTQYF. The CDR3 DNA reads TGTGCCAGCAGCGCTAGCGGGGGGGGGCCAGATACGCAGTATTTT.

This clone was observed a handful of times. The chain recombines TRBV4-2 with TRBJ2-7, with D hard to call. V lost 0 bases, J lost 3 bases, and 12 bases lay in between. The length of the CDR3 is 15 residues. The germline V gene encodes CDR1 LGHNA and CDR2 YNFKEQ. The CDR3 nucleotides are TGTGCCAGCAGCCAAGATAGACAACGGAACTACGAGCAGTACTTC. As protein: CASSQDRQRNYEQYF.

The chain joins TRBV21-1 to TRBJ2-3; no DNA check was done on the table's D call, TRBD1. TRBV21-1 corresponds to a pseudogene. This CDR3 has 14 amino acids. The CDR3 here is CASSKDRPVDTQYF. The CDR3 DNA reads TGTGCCAGCAGCAAGGACAGGCCCGTGGATACGCAGTATTTT.